The 20 T cell receptor beta chains below were found in one sample sequenced in a study of identical twins. One entry per CDR3 protein, called by TCRdb with MiXCR from the 5' RACE reads. The repertoire has under 350,000 distinct CDR3 sequences, around 9.7% of them found once; the top ten carry roughly 6.4%. These same records also appear under a second study, on yellow fever vaccine responses in identical twins.

The sample was CD8+ T cells sorted from blood. The receptors originated from a woman between 18 and 29 years old in good health.

This clonotype turned up a few times. This chain connects TRBV6-1 to TRBJ1-5; TRBD1 might be the D (5 bases). The CDR3 consists of 14 residues. V lost 1 base, J lost 7 bases, and 11 bases lay in between. Germline loops: CDR1 MNHNS, CDR2 SASEGT. CDR3 sequence reads: CASSEGWGEQPQHF. The CDR3 DNA reads TGTGCCAGCAGTGAAGGATGGGGGGAACAGCCCCAGCATTTT.

In its sample, this clonotype was seen a few times. The rearrangement joins TRBV2 to TRBJ2-2; 9 bases are a match to TRBD1. Germline V gene sequence: CDR1 SNHLY, CDR2 FYNNEI. The CDR3 totals 15 residues. The V and J ends lost 3 bases and 6 bases, in that order; junction bases with no gene match: 5. The CDR3 bases are TGTGCCAGCAGTGAGTGGGACAGGGATCCCGGGGAGCTGTTTTTT. It is translated as CASSEWDRDPGELFF.

The chain carries TRBV4-1 and TRBJ2-7; D remains ambiguous. V dropped 1 base and J dropped 3 bases, with 7 bases sitting between them. Germline assignment: CDR1 MGHRA and CDR2 YSYEKL. This CDR3 is 13 amino acids long. In nucleotides, the CDR3 is TGCGCCAGCAGCCAAGTAGGGTTCTACGAGCAGTACTTC. Protein product: CASSQVGFYEQYF.

This clonotype showed up just a few times. The J gene is TRBJ2-5, the V gene TRBV5-1; 8 nucleotides align to TRBD1. The trim removed 4 bases at V and 5 bases at J, leaving 10 bases unmatched. Germline CDR1 reads SGHRS; CDR2 reads YFSETQ. The CDR3 consists of 15 residues. In DNA form, the CDR3 reads TGCGCCAGCAGCGCGGACAGGGCGGTAGGGGAGACCCAGTACTTC. The encoded protein is CASSADRAVGETQYF.

The CDR3 DNA reads TGCGCCAGCAGCTTGGTAGCGGAACACTACGAGCAGTACTTC. Translating it yields CASSLVAEHYEQYF. The chain joins TRBV5-1 to TRBJ2-7, with D possibly matching TRBD2 (6 bases). Trimming cost V 0 bases and J 3 bases, with 10 bases left between them. The length of the CDR3 is 14 residues. Germline lookup yields CDR1 SGHRS and CDR2 YFSETQ.

This chain links TRBV7-9 with TRBJ2-7; TRBD1 matches at 8 bases. The CDR3 covers 16 residues. Germline V gives CDR1 SEHNR, CDR2 FQNEAQ (reference sequence). The ends lost 5 bases at V and 3 bases at J; junction bases unmatched: 12. CDR3 residues: CASSPLRGQGIYEQYF. The CDR3 bases are TGTGCCAGCAGCCCACTCCGTGGACAGGGAATCTACGAGCAGTACTTC.

The chain employs TRBV7-9 and TRBJ2-5; D is possibly TRBD1 or TRBD2 (6 bases each). The CDR3 length is 14 residues. Germline V lookup: CDR1 SEHNR, CDR2 FQNEAQ (reference sequence). Trimming left V 6 bases short and J 1 base short, with 12 bases between. The CDR3 is CASRFGGGQETQYF. CDR3 in DNA: TGTGCCAGCAGGTTCGGGGGCGGCCAAGAGACCCAGTACTTC.

The V and J genes are TRBV15 and TRBJ2-1; 7 bases line up with TRBD1. Germline V CDR1 and CDR2: LNHNV, YYDKDF (reference sequence). V lost 4 bases to trimming and J lost 9 bases; unmatched junction nucleotides: 3. This CDR3 has 12 amino acids. The CDR3 sequence: CATSTGQIEQFF. CDR3 DNA sequence: TGTGCCACCAGCACGGGACAGATTGAGCAGTTCTTC.

This clonotype has at least ten counts. V is TRBV3-1 and J is TRBJ2-5; 7 bases map to TRBD2. The CDR3 has 16 amino acids. After removal of 0 bases from V and 4 bases from J, the junction contained 8 bases not matched to a gene. Germline V CDR1 and CDR2: LGHDT, YNNKEL (reference sequence). The CDR3 protein is CASSQEKAGDGETQYF. DNA of the CDR3: TGTGCCAGCAGCCAAGAAAAGGCGGGGGATGGAGAGACCCAGTACTTC.

The gene calls are TRBV18 and TRBJ2-5, with no clear D. Germline V CDR1 and CDR2: KGHSH, LQKENI. The CDR3 runs to 14 residues. The ends were cut back, 8 bases at V and 4 bases at J, with 17 bases in the middle. The CDR3 loop is CASRMDAESETQYF. The CDR3 bases are TGTGCCAGCCGCATGGACGCCGAATCAGAGACCCAGTACTTC.

This clonotype was seen more than once but under ten times. The chain links TRBV12-3 or TRBV12-4 to TRBJ2-3; 9 bases fit TRBD2. V lost 2 bases to trimming and J lost 4 bases; unmatched junction nucleotides: 13. The CDR3 sequence is 18 residues long. CDR3 DNA sequence: TGTGCCAGCAGTTTACCCGGAGAGATGGGACTAGCAGCAGATACGCAGTATTTT. This encodes CASSLPGEMGLAADTQYF.

This clonotype came up many times. This chain joins TRBV29-1 and TRBJ2-7, with TRBD2 as a possible D gene (6 bases). Germline V lookup: CDR1 SQVTM, CDR2 ANQGSEA. V was shortened by 5 bases and J by 3 bases, with 11 bases between the two germline ends. The CDR3 contains 12 residues. CDR3 region: CSVSWGDYEQYF. The DNA for the CDR3 is TGCAGCGTTAGTTGGGGGGACTACGAGCAGTACTTC.

The chain couples TRBV20-1 to TRBJ1-4; D is unresolved. CDR1 DFQATT and CDR2 SNEGSKA come from the germline V gene (reference sequence). Trimming cost V 1 base and J 0 bases, with 6 bases left between them. CDR3 size: 14 residues. CDR3 coding DNA: TGCAGTGCTAGAGGTCCCACAACTAATGAAAAACTGTTTTTT. Translated, it gives CSARGPTTNEKLFF.

CDR3 region: CASSQALEGGYEQYF. As DNA, the CDR3 is TGTGCCAGCAGCCAAGCCTTGGAGGGGGGCTACGAGCAGTACTTC. This rearrangement joins TRBV4-2 to TRBJ2-7; D assignment may be TRBD1 or TRBD2 (6 bases each). This CDR3 contains 15 residues. CDR1 is LGHNA and CDR2 is YNFKEQ in the germline V gene. Trimming took 1 base from V and 3 from J, leaving 13 bases between them.

This clonotype was found many times. J is TRBJ2-3 and V is TRBV7-9, with 14 bases aligning to TRBD2. The germline gives CDR1 SEHNR, CDR2 FQNEAQ (reference sequence). This CDR3 region has 16 residues. V dropped 5 bases and J dropped 5; count of bases not matched to a gene: 6. Written as DNA, the CDR3 is TGTGCCAGCAGCCTATCGGGACTAGCGGGGGTAGATACGCAGTATTTT. Its translation: CASSLSGLAGVDTQYF.

This clonotype was counted between two and nine times. The CDR3 DNA sequence: TGTGCCAGCAGCTTAGCGAGGGAATACGAGCAGTACTTC. It codes for CASSLAREYEQYF. V usage is TRBV7-6 and J usage is TRBJ2-7; D may be TRBD2 (5 bases). Trimming pared 0 bases from V and 4 bases from J, leaving 7 bases between. Germline-derived CDR1 and CDR2 are SGHVS and FNYEAQ. The CDR3 has 13 amino acids.

The chain recombines TRBV20-1 with TRBJ2-7, with 11 bases lining up with TRBD2. CDR3 size: 19 residues. V lost 1 base to trimming and J lost 2 bases; unmatched junction nucleotides: 16. Per the germline V gene, CDR1 is DFQATT and CDR2 is SNEGSKA (reference sequence). The CDR3 DNA sequence: TGCAGTGCTAGAGGGGACTCGACTAGCGGGGACGCCTTACCCTACGAGCAGTACTTC. This gives the protein CSARGDSTSGDALPYEQYF.

At least ten counts were recorded for this clonotype. This sequence joins TRBV5-5 and TRBJ2-1; TRBD1 might be the D (6 bases). The CDR3 is made up of 11 amino acids. The V end lost 3 bases, the J end lost 15 bases, and 13 bases lay between the germline ends. Germline V gene sequence: CDR1 SGHKS, CDR2 YYEKEE (reference sequence). CDR3 loop: CASSWDIQRFF. CDR3 coding DNA: TGTGCCAGCAGCTGGGACATTCAACGGTTCTTC.

This clonotype was detected only a few times. This chain joins TRBV5-6 and TRBJ2-4, with D maybe TRBD1 (7 bases). V was shortened by 2 bases and J by 10 bases, with 25 bases between the two germline ends. Germline V gives CDR1 SGHDT, CDR2 YYEEEE. The CDR3 consists of 17 residues. Here the CDR3 DNA reads TGTGCCAGCAGCTTAGAGATGGCAGGGGGAGGAATGGGTATTCAGTACTTC. This sequence encodes CASSLEMAGGGMGIQYF. The full variable domain, its missing parts supplied by reference TRBV5-6 and TRBJ2-4, is DAGVTQSPTHLIKTRGQQVTLRCSPKSGHDTVSWYQQALGQGPQFIFQYYEEEERQRGNFPDRFSGHQFPNYSSELNVNALLLGDSALYLCASSLEMAGGGMGIQYFGAGTRLSVL.

In this sample, this clonotype turned up many times. The chain links TRBV12-3 or TRBV12-4 to TRBJ1-3; D is unresolved. The V gene lost 3 bases and the J gene lost 4 bases, with 13 bases spanning the gap. The CDR3 is 15 residues long. CDR3 DNA sequence: TGTGCCAGCAGTTTGTGGGCTTCATCCGGAAACACCATATATTTT. The encoded protein is CASSLWASSGNTIYF.